The 24 T cell receptor beta chains presented below share a single source sample, sequenced in a study of OX40 agonist ivuxolimab in advanced cancers. Generated by immunoSEQ multiplex PCR, the TCRdb table keeps only in-frame clones and is missing some. Seen here are over 55,000 clones, about 89% observed once, and the top ten hold about 3.8%. The material sequenced was CD4+ or CD8+ T cells sorted from blood, taken in a trial of the OX40 agonist ivuxolimab. The source is an adult with an advanced solid tumor such as melanoma, head and neck, liver or kidney cancer.

The chain joins TRBV4-3 to TRBJ2-2; 7 bases fit TRBD2. The length of the CDR3 is 18 residues. Trimming at V came to 4 bases and at J to 4 bases, leaving 15 bases not matched to a gene. Germline V gives CDR1 LGHNA, CDR2 YSLEER. In DNA form, the CDR3 reads TGCGCCAGCAGCCCAAGGAGTCTAGCGGTCGCAGGCACCGGGGAGCTGTTTTTT. Amino acid sequence: CASSPRSLAVAGTGELFF.

The chain joins TRBV15 to TRBJ2-1, with a possible D match to TRBD1 (5 bases). Germline CDR1 and CDR2: LNHNV and YYDKDF (reference sequence). The CDR3 runs 16 residues. Trimming took off 3 bases at V and 1 base at J, with 13 bases between the two ends. The CDR3 sequence is CATSSIPTESYNEQFF. The DNA of the CDR3 is TGTGCCACCAGCAGCATACCGACAGAATCCTACAATGAGCAGTTCTTC.

The chain uses TRBV28 and TRBJ2-1, with 10 positions matching TRBD1. CDR1 MDHEN and CDR2 SYDVKM come from the germline V gene. There are 12 residues in the CDR3. V gave up 11 bases and J gave up 5 bases; unmatched junction bases: 3. CDR3 in amino acids: CASGTGDNEQFF. The CDR3 DNA follows: TGTGCCTCGGGGACAGGGGACAATGAGCAGTTCTTC.

This chain's CDR3 is CASSGSGRGYNEQFF. The CDR3 DNA sequence: TGTGCCAGTAGTGGAAGCGGGAGGGGCTACAATGAGCAGTTCTTC. The J gene is TRBJ2-1, the V gene TRBV19, with TRBD2 identical over 10 bases. CDR1 is LNHDA, CDR2 SQIVND, per germline (reference sequence). J lost 3 bases, V lost 5 bases, and 4 bases had no gene match. CDR3 length: 15 residues.

The J gene is TRBJ1-5, the V gene TRBV28; D remains ambiguous. Looked up from germline, CDR1 is MDHEN and CDR2 is SYDVKM. Trimming removed 5 bases from V and 0 bases from J, with 11 bases in between. The CDR3 has 15 residues. The CDR3 region has the DNA TGTGCCAGCAGTCCAGGACGGTATAGCAATCAGCCCCAGCATTTT. This gives the protein CASSPGRYSNQPQHF.

The chain combines TRBV5-1 with TRBJ2-7; TRBD2 agrees at 8 bases. V dropped 0 bases and J dropped 2; count of bases not matched to a gene: 4. This CDR3 is built from 15 residues. Germline V gene sequence: CDR1 SGHRS, CDR2 YFSETQ. CDR3 in amino acids: CASSLDFSGTYEQYF. Here the CDR3 DNA reads TGCGCCAGCAGCTTGGATTTTAGCGGGACCTACGAGCAGTACTTC.

This chain uses TRBV5-1 with TRBJ2-7; D possibly uses TRBD1 or TRBD2 (5 bases each). The germline CDR1 and CDR2 sequences are SGHRS and YFSETQ. This CDR3 comprises 13 residues. V was cut by 4 bases and J by 3 bases, with 11 bases left in between. CDR3 DNA: TGCGCCAGCAGCCCGGGACCGAACTACGAGCAGTACTTC. Encoded protein: CASSPGPNYEQYF.

The V and J genes are TRBV2 and TRBJ2-1, with 11 bases fitting TRBD2. Germline lookup yields CDR1 SNHLY and CDR2 FYNNEI. The CDR3 length is 17 residues. The ends lost 5 bases at V and 0 bases at J; junction bases unmatched: 6. CDR3 bases: TGTGCCAGCAGTCTACTAGCGGGAGCTTACTCCTACAATGAGCAGTTCTTC. Amino acids: CASSLLAGAYSYNEQFF.

The chain has TRBV4-2 and TRBJ1-4; D perhaps matches TRBD1 (5 bases). Trimming shortened V by 0 bases and J by 7 bases, and 15 bases separated the two germline ends. The CDR3 loop spans 16 amino acids. Germline V gene lookup returns CDR1 LGHNA and CDR2 YNFKEQ. The CDR3, as DNA: TGTGCCAGCAGCCAAGATTGGGGGTCCCCCGGTGAAAAACTGTTTTTT. Its protein product is CASSQDWGSPGEKLFF.

The genes are TRBV28 and TRBJ2-1; D uncertain. Germline V gene sequence: CDR1 MDHEN, CDR2 SYDVKM. The CDR3 covers 14 residues. V shed 2 bases and J shed 3 bases, with 8 bases lying between them. For the CDR3, the DNA is TGTGCCAGCAGTTTAGTAGGGATCTACAATGAGCAGTTCTTC. This gives the protein CASSLVGIYNEQFF.

The chain combines TRBV5-5 with TRBJ2-1; D gene ambiguous. The V end was cut by 0 bases, the J end by 0 bases, with 13 bases between. This CDR3 is 17 amino acids long. The germline gives CDR1 SGHKS, CDR2 YYEKEE (reference sequence). The CDR3 DNA reads TGTGCCAGCAGCTTGGATCCCAGCGCAAGCTCCTACAATGAGCAGTTCTTC. Translating gives CASSLDPSASSYNEQFF.

This chain uses TRBV27 with TRBJ2-1; 10 positions agree with TRBD2. The CDR3 extends over 19 amino acids. Germline values: CDR1 MNHEY, CDR2 SMNVEV (reference sequence). V trimming: 5 bases; J trimming: 4 bases; junction bases outside the gene matches: 17. The CDR3 nucleotides read TGTGCCAGCAGTCCCCCCTCCAGAACTCTAGCGGGAGCTTACAATGAGCAGTTCTTC. Amino acids: CASSPPSRTLAGAYNEQFF.

The CDR3 region is CASSRTSREQYF. DNA of the CDR3: TGTGCCAGCAGCCGGACTAGCCGGGAGCAGTACTTC. The chain couples TRBV7-2 to TRBJ2-7, with TRBD2 matching 8 bases. V dropped 5 bases and J dropped 7; count of bases not matched to a gene: 4. CDR1 and CDR2 (germline): SGHTA, FQGNSA. CDR3 length equals 12 residues.

The chain recombines TRBV4-1 with TRBJ2-7, with 9 bases aligning to TRBD2. Germline V CDR1 and CDR2: MGHRA, YSYEKL. V lost 4 bases, J lost 2 bases, and 6 bases stayed unmatched. The CDR3 runs 15 residues. The CDR3 loop is CASSRGLADTYEQYF. DNA of the CDR3: TGCGCCAGCAGCCGGGGACTAGCAGATACCTACGAGCAGTACTTC.

The chain recombines TRBV19 with TRBJ1-1; TRBD1 is a possible D gene (6 bases). The V gene lost 3 bases and the J gene lost 0 bases, with 8 bases spanning the gap. This CDR3 is 14 amino acids long. Germline-derived CDR1 and CDR2 are LNHDA and SQIVND (reference sequence). The CDR3: CASSMGGLNTEAFF. The CDR3 coding sequence is TGTGCCAGTAGTATGGGGGGCTTGAACACTGAAGCTTTCTTT.

The V and J genes are TRBV9 and TRBJ2-2; TRBD2 matches 11 bases. After removal of 3 bases from V and 5 bases from J, the junction contained 15 bases not matched to a gene. Germline V gene lookup returns CDR1 SGDLS and CDR2 YYNGEE. The CDR3 sequence is 19 residues long. The chain's CDR3 is CASSDRDILLAGVTGELFF. The CDR3 nucleotides are TGTGCCAGCAGCGACCGGGACATCCTACTAGCGGGAGTTACCGGGGAGCTGTTTTTT. The whole variable domain, filled in from reference TRBV9 and TRBJ2-2, reads DSGVTQTPKHLITATGQRVTLRCSPRSGDLSVYWYQQSLDQGLQFLIQYYNGEERAKGNILERFSAQQFPDLHSELNLSSLELGDSALYFCASSDRDILLAGVTGELFFGEGSRLTVL.

In its sample, this clone was seen once. The same CDR3 can be traced to other DNA sequences in this sample. V usage is TRBV7-9 and J usage is TRBJ2-1, with D possibly being TRBD1 or TRBD2 (5 bases each). V lost 3 bases and J 7 bases, leaving 7 bases between the germline ends. Germline lookup yields CDR1 SEHNR and CDR2 FQNEAQ (reference sequence). This CDR3 spans 12 amino acids. This chain's CDR3 is CASSLGVNEQFF. The CDR3 DNA is TGTGCCAGCAGCTTGGGGGTTAATGAGCAGTTCTTC.

The V call is TRBV4-3, the J call TRBJ2-7; the match to TRBD1 covers 9 bases. CDR3 length: 17 residues. The germline CDR1 and CDR2 sequences are LGHNA and YSLEER. V was clipped by 0 bases and J by 2 bases; unmatched bases: 8. The DNA for the CDR3 is TGCGCCAGCAGCCAAGAAATCGGGACAGGGAGGCCCTACGAGCAGTACTTC. It specifies CASSQEIGTGRPYEQYF.

This sequence joins TRBV14 and TRBJ2-2, with 8 nucleotides matching TRBD2. The V gene's germline CDR1 is SGHDN and CDR2 FVKESK. CDR3 length: 16 amino acids. J gave up 5 bases and V 4 bases, and 9 bases lay outside the gene matches. The CDR3 DNA reads TGTGCCAGCAGCCCTCCGGGGGCTAGCGGGACCGGGGAGCTGTTTTTT. This codes for CASSPPGASGTGELFF.

CDR3 sequence (DNA): TGTGCCAGCAGCTTAGGCTCGGTAGCGGGAGGAGATACGCAGTATTTT. It is translated as CASSLGSVAGGDTQYF. The gene calls are TRBV13 and TRBJ2-3, with TRBD2 identical over 10 bases. The trim removed 0 bases at V and 5 bases at J, leaving 5 bases unmatched. The V gene's germline CDR1 is PRHDT and CDR2 FYEKMQ (reference sequence). There are 16 residues in the CDR3. The variable domain in full, with the rest retrieved from reference TRBV13 and TRBJ2-3, is AAGVIQSPRHLIKEKRETATLKCYPIPRHDTVYWYQQGPGQDPQFLISFYEKMQSDKGSIPDRFSAQQFSDYHSELNMSSLELGDSALYFCASSLGSVAGGDTQYFGPGTRLTVL.

The chain links TRBV15 to TRBJ2-1; tentatively, D is TRBD1 (5 bases). The V end lost 5 bases, the J end lost 9 bases, and 17 bases lay between the germline ends. Germline V gene sequence: CDR1 LNHNV, CDR2 YYDKDF (reference sequence). This CDR3 has 14 amino acids. CDR3 sequence (DNA): TGTGCCACCAGCTTTTTCCAGCGCACAGGTGAGCAGTTCTTC. It codes for CATSFFQRTGEQFF.

V usage is TRBV4-3 and J usage is TRBJ2-7; D might be TRBD1 (6 bases). CDR3 size: 15 residues. Germline V gene sequence: CDR1 LGHNA, CDR2 YSLEER. V lost 1 base to trimming and J lost 3 bases, with 13 bases between them. Here the CDR3 reads CASSQVAQGSYEQYF. In nucleotides, the CDR3 is TGCGCCAGCAGCCAAGTGGCACAGGGTAGCTACGAGCAGTACTTC.

V and J are TRBV29-1 and TRBJ1-4; 8 nucleotides line up with TRBD1. The V gene end was trimmed by 4 bases and the J gene end by 4 bases; junction bases not matched to a gene: 11. The CDR3 contains 16 residues. Germline assignment: CDR1 SQVTM and CDR2 ANQGSEA. The CDR3 DNA reads TGCAGCGTTGGAGGAGGGACGACAGGGGTTAATGAAAAACTGTTTTTT. Amino acids: CSVGGGTTGVNEKLFF.

The rearrangement links TRBV4-2 to TRBJ1-5, with a possible D match to TRBD1 (6 bases). CDR3 length equals 16 residues. V shed 1 base and J shed 0 bases, with 10 bases lying between them. Germline assignment: CDR1 LGHNA and CDR2 YNFKEQ. As DNA, the CDR3 is TGTGCCAGCAGCCAAGGACAGGCCTTTAGCAATCAGCCCCAGCATTTT. This gives the protein CASSQGQAFSNQPQHF.